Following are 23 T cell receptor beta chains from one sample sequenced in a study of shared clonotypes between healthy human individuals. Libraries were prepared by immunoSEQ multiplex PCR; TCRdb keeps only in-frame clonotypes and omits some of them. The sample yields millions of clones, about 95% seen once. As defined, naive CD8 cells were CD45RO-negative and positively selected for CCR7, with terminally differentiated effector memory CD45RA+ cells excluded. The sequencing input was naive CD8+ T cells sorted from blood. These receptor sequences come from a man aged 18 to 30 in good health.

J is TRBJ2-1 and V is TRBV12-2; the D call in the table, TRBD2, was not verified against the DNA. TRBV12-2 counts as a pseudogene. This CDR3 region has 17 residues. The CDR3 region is CASRLEGLAGELDEQFF. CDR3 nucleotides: TGTGCAAGTCGCTTAGAAGGACTAGCGGGAGAGTTGGATGAGCAGTTCTTC.

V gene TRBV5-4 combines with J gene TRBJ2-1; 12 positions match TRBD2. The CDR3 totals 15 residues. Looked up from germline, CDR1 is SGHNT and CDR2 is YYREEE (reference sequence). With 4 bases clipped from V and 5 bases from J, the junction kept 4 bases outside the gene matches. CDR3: CASSEWTSGDNEQFF. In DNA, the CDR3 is TGTGCCAGCAGCGAGTGGACTAGCGGGGACAATGAGCAGTTCTTC.

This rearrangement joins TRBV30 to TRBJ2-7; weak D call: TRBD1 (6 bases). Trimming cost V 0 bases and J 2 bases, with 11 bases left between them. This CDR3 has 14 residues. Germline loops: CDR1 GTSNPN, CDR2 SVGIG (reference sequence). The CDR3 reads CAWSVLHRAYEQYF. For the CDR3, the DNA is TGTGCCTGGAGTGTTTTACACAGGGCCTACGAGCAGTACTTC.

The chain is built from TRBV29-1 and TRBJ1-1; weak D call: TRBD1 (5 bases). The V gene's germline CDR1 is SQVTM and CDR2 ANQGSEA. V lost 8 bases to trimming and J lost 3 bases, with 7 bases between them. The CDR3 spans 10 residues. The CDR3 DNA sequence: TGCAGCCTAGGGGACACTGAAGCTTTCTTT. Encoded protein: CSLGDTEAFF.

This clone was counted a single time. CDR3: CASSQGQGNEQFF. The CDR3 DNA is TGTGCCAGCAGCCAAGGACAGGGCAATGAGCAGTTCTTC. The chain combines TRBV4-2 with TRBJ2-1; 7 nucleotides align to TRBD1. This CDR3 is 13 amino acids long. The J segment lost 6 bases and the V segment lost 1 base, leaving 0 bases of the junction unmatched. Germline-derived CDR1 and CDR2 are LGHNA and YNFKEQ.

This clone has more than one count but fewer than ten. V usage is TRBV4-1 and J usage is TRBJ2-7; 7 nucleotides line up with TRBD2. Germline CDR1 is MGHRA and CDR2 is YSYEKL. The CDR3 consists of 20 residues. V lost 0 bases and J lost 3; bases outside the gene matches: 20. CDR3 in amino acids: CASSQDVRLPLVAGVYEQYF. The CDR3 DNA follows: TGCGCCAGCAGCCAAGACGTACGCCTTCCCCTCGTGGCGGGGGTCTACGAGCAGTACTTC.

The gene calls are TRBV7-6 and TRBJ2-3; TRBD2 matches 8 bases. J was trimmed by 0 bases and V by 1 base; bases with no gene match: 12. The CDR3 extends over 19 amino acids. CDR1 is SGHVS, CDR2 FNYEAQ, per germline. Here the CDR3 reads CASSLEFSGAGESTDTQYF. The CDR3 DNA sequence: TGTGCCAGCAGCTTAGAATTCTCGGGAGCGGGGGAGAGCACAGATACGCAGTATTTT.

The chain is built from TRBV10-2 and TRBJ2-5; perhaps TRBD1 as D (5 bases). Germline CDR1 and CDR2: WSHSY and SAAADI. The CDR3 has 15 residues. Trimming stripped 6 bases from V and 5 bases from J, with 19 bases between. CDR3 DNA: TGCGCCAGCAGCCCAGGCCCCCGACAGAGGGAGACCCAGTACTTC. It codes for CASSPGPRQRETQYF.

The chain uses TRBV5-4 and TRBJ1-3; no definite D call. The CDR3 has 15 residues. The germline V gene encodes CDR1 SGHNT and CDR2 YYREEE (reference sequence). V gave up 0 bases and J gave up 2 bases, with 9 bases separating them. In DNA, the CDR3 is TGTGCCAGCAGCTTGGGAGTCTCGGCTGGAAACACCATATATTTT. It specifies CASSLGVSAGNTIYF.

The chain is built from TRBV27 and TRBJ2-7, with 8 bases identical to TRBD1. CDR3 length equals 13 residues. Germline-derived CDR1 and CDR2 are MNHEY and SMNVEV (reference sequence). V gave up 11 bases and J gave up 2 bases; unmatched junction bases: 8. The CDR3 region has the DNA TGTGCCTCTTCAACAGGGGGACCCTACGAGCAGTACTTC. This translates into CASSTGGPYEQYF.

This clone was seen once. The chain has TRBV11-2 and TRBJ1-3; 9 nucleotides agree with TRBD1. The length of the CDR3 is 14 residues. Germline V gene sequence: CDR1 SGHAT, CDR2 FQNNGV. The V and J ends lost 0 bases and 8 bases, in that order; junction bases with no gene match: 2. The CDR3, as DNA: TGTGCCAGCAGCTTAGATGGGACAGGGTACACCATATATTTT. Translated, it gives CASSLDGTGYTIYF.

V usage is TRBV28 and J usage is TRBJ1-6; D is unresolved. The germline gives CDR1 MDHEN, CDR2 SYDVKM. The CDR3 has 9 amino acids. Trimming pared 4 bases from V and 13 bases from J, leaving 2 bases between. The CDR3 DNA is TGTGCCAGCAGTTGGCCCCTCCACTTT. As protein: CASSWPLHF.

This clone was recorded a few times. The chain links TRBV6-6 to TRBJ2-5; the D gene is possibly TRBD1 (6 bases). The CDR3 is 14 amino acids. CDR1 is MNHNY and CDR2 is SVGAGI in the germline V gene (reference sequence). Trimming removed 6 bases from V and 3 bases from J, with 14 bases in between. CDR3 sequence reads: CASSRQAEKETQYF. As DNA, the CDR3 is TGTGCCAGCAGCCGACAGGCCGAGAAAGAGACCCAGTACTTC.

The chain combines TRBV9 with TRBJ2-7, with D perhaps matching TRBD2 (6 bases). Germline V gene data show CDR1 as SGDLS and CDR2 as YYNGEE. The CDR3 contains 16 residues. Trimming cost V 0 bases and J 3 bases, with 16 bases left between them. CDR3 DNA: TGTGCCAGCAGCGTAGGGAGAGTCGGAGGGAGCTACGAGCAGTACTTC. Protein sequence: CASSVGRVGGSYEQYF.

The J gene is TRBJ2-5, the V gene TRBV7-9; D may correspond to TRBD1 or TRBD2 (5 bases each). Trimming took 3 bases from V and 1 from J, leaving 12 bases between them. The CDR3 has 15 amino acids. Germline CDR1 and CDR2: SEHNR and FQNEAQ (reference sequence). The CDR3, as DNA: TGTGCCAGCAGCTTTTACACCGGGGCCCAAGAGACCCAGTACTTC. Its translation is CASSFYTGAQETQYF.

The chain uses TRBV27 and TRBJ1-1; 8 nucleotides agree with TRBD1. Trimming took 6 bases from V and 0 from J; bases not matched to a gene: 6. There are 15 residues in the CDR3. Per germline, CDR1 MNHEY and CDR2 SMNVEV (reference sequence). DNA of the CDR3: TGTGCCAGCAGCCGGGGGACAGGAGTGAACACTGAAGCTTTCTTT. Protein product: CASSRGTGVNTEAFF.

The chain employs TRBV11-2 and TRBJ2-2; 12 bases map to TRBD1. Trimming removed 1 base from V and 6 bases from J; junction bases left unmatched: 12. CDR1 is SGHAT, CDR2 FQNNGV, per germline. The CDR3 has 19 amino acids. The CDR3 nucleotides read TGTGCCAGCAGCTTAGCCCTGGGACAGGGGGCGCGAGGGCCCGGGGAGCTGTTTTTT. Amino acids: CASSLALGQGARGPGELFF. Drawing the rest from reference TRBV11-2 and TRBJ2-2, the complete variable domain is EAGVAQSPRYKIIEKRQSVAFWCNPISGHATLYWYQQILGQGPKLLIQFQNNGVVDDSQLPKDRFSAERLKGVDSTLKIQPAKLEDSAVYLCASSLALGQGARGPGELFFGEGSRLTVL.

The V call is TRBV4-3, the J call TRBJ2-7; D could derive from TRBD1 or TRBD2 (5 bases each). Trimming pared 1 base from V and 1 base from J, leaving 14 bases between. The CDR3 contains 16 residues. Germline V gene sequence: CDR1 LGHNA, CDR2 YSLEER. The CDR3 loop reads CASSQVAGAGSYEQYF. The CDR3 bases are TGCGCCAGCAGCCAAGTAGCCGGGGCTGGGTCCTACGAGCAGTACTTC.

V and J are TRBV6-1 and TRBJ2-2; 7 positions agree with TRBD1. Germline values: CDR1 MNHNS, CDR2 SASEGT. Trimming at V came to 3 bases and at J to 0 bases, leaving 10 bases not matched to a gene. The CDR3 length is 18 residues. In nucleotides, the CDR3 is TGTGCCAGCAGTGACCATTTTTGGGGGACAGCGAACACCGGGGAGCTGTTTTTT. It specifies CASSDHFWGTANTGELFF.

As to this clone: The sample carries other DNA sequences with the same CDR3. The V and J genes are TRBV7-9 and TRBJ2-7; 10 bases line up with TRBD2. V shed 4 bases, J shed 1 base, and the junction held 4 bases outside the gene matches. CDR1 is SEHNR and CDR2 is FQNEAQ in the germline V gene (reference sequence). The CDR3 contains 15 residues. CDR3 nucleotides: TGTGCCAGCAGCTCTACTAGCGGGACTTCCTACGAGCAGTACTTC. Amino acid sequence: CASSSTSGTSYEQYF.

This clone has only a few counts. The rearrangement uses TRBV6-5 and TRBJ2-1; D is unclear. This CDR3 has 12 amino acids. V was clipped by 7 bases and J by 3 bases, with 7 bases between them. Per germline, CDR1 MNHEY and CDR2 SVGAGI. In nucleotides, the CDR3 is TGTGCCAGCACCTCCGACTACAATGAGCAGTTCTTC. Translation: CASTSDYNEQFF.

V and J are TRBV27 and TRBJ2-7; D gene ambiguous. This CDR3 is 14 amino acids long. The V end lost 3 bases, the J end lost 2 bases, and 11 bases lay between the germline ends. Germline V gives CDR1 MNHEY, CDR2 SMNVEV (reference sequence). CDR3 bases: TGTGCCAGCAGTTTGAAAGGGATAACCTACGAGCAGTACTTC. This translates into CASSLKGITYEQYF.

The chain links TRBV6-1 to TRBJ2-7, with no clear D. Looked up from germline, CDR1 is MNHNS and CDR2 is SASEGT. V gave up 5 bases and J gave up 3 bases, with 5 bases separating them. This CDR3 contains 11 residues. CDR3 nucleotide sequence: TGTGCCAGCAGTACCTACTACGAGCAGTACTTC. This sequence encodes CASSTYYEQYF.